One T cell receptor beta chain is described in this entry. Its antigen is unidentified. The source of the sample is a study of shared clonotypes between healthy human individuals. Across the whole study: Aged between 18 and 49, the donors were a couple of women and a few men.

CDR1 and CDR2 (germline): LGHNA, YNFKEQ. The CDR3 sequence is 14 residues long. The trim removed 3 bases at V and 2 bases at J, leaving 2 bases unmatched. Several immunoSEQ plates received, in even portions, the genomic DNA of each subset. Libraries were prepared by immunoSEQ multiplex PCR; TCRdb keeps only in-frame clonotypes and omits some of them. The sample yields some 1.4 million clones, around 97% seen once. Broader study findings: Larger estimated richness was generally seen in naive subsets than in memory subsets. Genetic and exposure-history diversity was limited by the small donor number.

The receptor comes from a man aged 25-40 years in good health. This chain links TRBV4-2 with TRBJ2-7, with 9 bases that match TRBD1. Sequencing used naive CD4+ T cells sorted from blood. Subset specified: CD45RA+ positively selected. The CDR3 DNA sequence: TGTGCCAGCAGCCAGGGACAGGGAACCTACGAGCAGTACTTC. This codes for CASSQGQGTYEQYF.